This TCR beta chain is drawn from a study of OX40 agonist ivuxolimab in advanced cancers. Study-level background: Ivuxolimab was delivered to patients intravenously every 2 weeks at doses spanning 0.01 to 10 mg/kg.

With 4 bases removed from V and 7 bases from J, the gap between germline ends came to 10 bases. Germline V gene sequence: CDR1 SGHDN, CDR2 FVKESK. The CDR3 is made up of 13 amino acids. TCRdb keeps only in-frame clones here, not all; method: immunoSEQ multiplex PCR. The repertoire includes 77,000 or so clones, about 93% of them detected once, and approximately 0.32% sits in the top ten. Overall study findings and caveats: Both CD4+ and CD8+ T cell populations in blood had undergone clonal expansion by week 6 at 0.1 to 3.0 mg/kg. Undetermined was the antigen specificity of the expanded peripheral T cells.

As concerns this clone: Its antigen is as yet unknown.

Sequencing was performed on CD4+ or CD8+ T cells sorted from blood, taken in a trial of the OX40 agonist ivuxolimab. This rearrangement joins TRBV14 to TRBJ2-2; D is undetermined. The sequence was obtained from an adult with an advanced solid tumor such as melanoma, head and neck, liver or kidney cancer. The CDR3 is CASSRYYIGELFF. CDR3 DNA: TGTGCCAGCAGCCGGTACTATATCGGGGAGCTGTTTTTT.